This T cell receptor beta chain is from a study of control samples from healthy donors and cancer patients. The germline V gene has CDR1 MNHNS and CDR2 SASEGT. Between the trimmed V and J ends, which lost 3 bases and 2 bases, there was a span of 8 bases. There are 14 residues in the CDR3. Sequencing used immunoSEQ multiplex PCR; TCRdb keeps in-frame clones, though not all of them. The sample has 100,000 or so clones, more than 85% seen once; the top ten hold 15% to 20%. The specimen was blood. This receptor was taken from a woman in her forties or fifties in good health. The chain combines TRBV6-1 with TRBJ1-5, with a tentative D call TRBD1 (6 bases). CDR3 loop: CASSEGAGNQPQHF. Here the CDR3 DNA reads TGTGCCAGCAGTGAGGGGGCCGGCAATCAGCCCCAGCATTTT.